Below, 18 T cell receptor beta chains from the same sample are listed, as sequenced in a study of tumor-infiltrating lymphocytes in primary liver carcinoma. Scientists recovered RNA and DNA together from roughly 20-30 mg of unsorted bulk tissue. Researchers generated TCR beta cDNA from about 500 ng of total RNA, relying on a constant-region primer. ARM-PCR, slightly modified, supplied the TCR beta libraries through three nested multiplex PCR rounds. TRBV1-TRBV30 forward and Cbeta reverse primers drove the first two roughly 11-cycle rounds. TCRdb re-called the multiplex PCR reads with MiXCR, one entry per CDR3 protein. The table has 84,000 or so distinct CDR3 sequences, 65% to 80% seen once; the top ten hold approximately 19%. The sequenced sample was liver tumor tissue from sampling region 1. Subset meaning: tumor region T1, superior pole. Every receptor here comes from a man aged 35 to 55 with primary liver carcinoma and hepatitis B virus infection.

The V gene is TRBV11-2, the J gene TRBJ2-3; the D gene is possibly TRBD1 (7 bases). The CDR3 totals 16 residues. Trimming took off 5 bases at V and 12 bases at J, with 27 bases between the two ends. The germline V gene has CDR1 SGHAT and CDR2 FQNNGV. CDR3 DNA sequence: TGTGCCAGCAGCCAGGGCAGGTCAGGGGGGACAGATATACAGTATTTT. Translating gives CASSQGRSGGTDIQYF. Full variable domain (missing parts from reference TRBV11-2 and TRBJ2-3): EAGVAQSPRYKIIEKRQSVAFWCNPISGHATLYWYQQILGQGPKLLIQFQNNGVVDDSQLPKDRFSAERLKGVDSTLKIQPAKLEDSAVYLCASSQGRSGGTDIQYFGPGTRLTVL.

J is TRBJ2-7 and V is TRBV6-5; no definite D call. The CDR3 totals 11 residues. V shed 4 bases and J shed 7 bases, with 8 bases lying between them. Germline CDR1 and CDR2: MNHEY and SVGAGI. CDR3 DNA sequence: TGTGCCAGCAGTTTCTTGCGAGAGCAGTACTTC. It encodes CASSFLREQYF.

Turning to this clonotype: A much larger clone is a single base away; this may be a read error. J is TRBJ1-6 and V is TRBV6-4, with 9 bases that match TRBD1. Germline values: CDR1 MRHNA, CDR2 SNTAGT. V trimming: 6 bases; J trimming: 10 bases; junction bases outside the gene matches: 7. The CDR3 has 14 amino acids. The chain's CDR3 is CASRPGQGYSPLHF. As DNA, the CDR3 is TGTGCCAGCAGACCAGGACAGGGGTACTCACCCCTCCACTTT.

Notes on this clonotype: Given the absence of the conserved phenylalanine or tryptophan at the CDR3 end, a read error is likely. The chain couples TRBV6-2 or TRBV6-3 to TRBJ2-2; the D is unclear. Germline V gene data show CDR1 as MNHEY and CDR2 as SVGEGT. The CDR3 runs 14 residues. V lost 0 bases to trimming and J lost 9 bases, with 11 bases between them. The chain's CDR3 is CASSYSSSIRELFL. In DNA form, the CDR3 reads TGTGCCAGCAGTTACTCGAGTAGCATCAGGGAGCTGTTTCTT.

This clonotype was detected only a few times. A much more abundant neighbour one base away suggests this may be a read error. This sequence joins TRBV7-9 and TRBJ2-5; a weak D match, TRBD1 (6 bases). Germline CDR1 reads SEHNR; CDR2 reads FQNEAQ (reference sequence). The CDR3 contains 16 residues. The CDR3 is CASSLGTPPDQETRYF. The CDR3 nucleotides read TGTGCCAGCAGCCTCGGGACACCACCCGACCAAGAGACCCGGTACTTC. The complete variable domain, with remaining parts taken from reference TRBV7-9 and TRBJ2-5, reads DTGVSQNPRHKITKRGQNVTFRCDPISEHNRLYWYRQTLGQGPEFLTYFQNEAQLEKSRLLSDRFSAERPKGSFSTLEIQRTEQGDSAMYLCASSLGTPPDQETRYFGPGTRLLVL.

In its sample, this clonotype was seen many times. This rearrangement joins TRBV4-1 to TRBJ2-5; D might be TRBD2 (6 bases). This CDR3 region has 14 residues. Germline CDR1 is MGHRA and CDR2 is YSYEKL. Trimming pared 0 bases from V and 5 bases from J, leaving 10 bases between. The CDR3 loop reads CASSQDMLAETQYF. The CDR3, as DNA: TGCGCCAGCAGCCAAGATATGCTAGCGGAGACCCAGTACTTC.

The chain links TRBV4-1 to TRBJ2-2; perhaps TRBD1 as D (6 bases). V lost 4 bases, J lost 6 bases, and 15 bases lay in between. This CDR3 is built from 15 residues. The germline V gene encodes CDR1 MGHRA and CDR2 YSYEKL. In DNA, the CDR3 is TGCGCCAGCAGCCCGGACAGTGGGTATGCCGGGGAGCTGTTTTTT. Translated: CASSPDSGYAGELFF.

The CDR3: CASSLLSGVGETQYF. In nucleotides, the CDR3 is TGTGCTAGTAGCTTACTATCGGGAGTGGGAGAGACCCAGTACTTC. The rearrangement joins TRBV13 to TRBJ2-5, with a possible D match to TRBD2 (6 bases). Germline lookup yields CDR1 PRHDT and CDR2 FYEKMQ (reference sequence). This CDR3 comprises 15 residues. The whole variable domain, filled in from reference TRBV13 and TRBJ2-5, reads AAGVIQSPRHLIKEKRETATLKCYPIPRHDTVYWYQQGPGQDPQFLISFYEKMQSDKGSIPDRFSAQQFSDYHSELNMSSLELGDSALYFCASSLLSGVGETQYFGPGTRLLVL.

In its sample, this clonotype was seen once. Germline and junction disagree at one end, which may indicate a read error. The chain employs TRBV11-2 and TRBJ2-3; maybe TRBD2 (7 bases). CDR1 and CDR2 from the germline V gene are SGHAT and FQNNGV. This CDR3 has 16 residues. CDR3 bases: TGTACCAGGAGCCCGCCGGGGGGCAGTGGCACAGATACGCAGTATTTT. Encoded protein: CTRSPPGGSGTDTQYF.

To note about this clonotype: Relative to the germline gene, one junction end is altered; a read error may explain this. The V gene is TRBV4-2, the J gene TRBJ2-3; D not certain. The CDR3 totals 14 residues. CDR1 and CDR2 from the germline V gene are LGHNA and YNFKEQ. The CDR3 loop reads CASSQDSLSDTWYF. In DNA form, the CDR3 reads TGTGCCAGCAGTCAAGATAGCCTCTCAGATACGTGGTATTTT.

This clonotype was picked up many times. J is TRBJ2-2 and V is TRBV12-3 or TRBV12-4; TRBD1 might be the D (6 bases). With 2 bases removed from V and 4 bases from J, the gap between germline ends came to 11 bases. This CDR3 is built from 15 residues. CDR3 region: CASSLRDTFTGELFF. In nucleotides, the CDR3 is TGTGCCAGCAGTTTAAGGGACACTTTCACCGGGGAGCTGTTTTTT.

V and J are TRBV11-2 and TRBJ2-1, with a tentative D call TRBD2 (6 bases). The CDR3 has 16 amino acids. The germline V gene encodes CDR1 SGHAT and CDR2 FQNNGV. CDR3 protein: CASSLDIGLTMGEQFF. Written as DNA, the CDR3 is TGTGCTAGTAGCTTGGATATCGGACTAACCATGGGTGAGCAGTTCTTC.

The count of this clonotype is one. This chain's CDR3 is CATSRDKASTEAFF. CDR3 bases: TGTGCCACCAGCAGAGATAAGGCATCCACTGAAGCTTTCTTT. This chain uses TRBV15 with TRBJ1-1; no clear D. Germline assignment: CDR1 LNHNV and CDR2 YYDKDF (reference sequence). V was clipped by 0 bases and J by 4 bases, with 9 bases between them. This CDR3 has 14 residues.

A word on this clonotype: The conserved final phenylalanine or tryptophan is absent from the CDR3, which likely points to a read error. J is TRBJ1-1 and V is TRBV29-1; TRBD1 is a possible D gene (6 bases). The CDR3 totals 13 residues. V shed 6 bases and J shed 11 bases, with 22 bases lying between them. The germline V gene encodes CDR1 SQVTM and CDR2 ANQGSEA. The CDR3 bases are TGCAGCGTCGAGGACGGCCTGGGGGGCGATGCTTTCATT. Its protein is CSVEDGLGGDAFI.

This rearrangement joins TRBV4-1 to TRBJ2-7; D call uncertain. The CDR3 sequence is 13 residues long. V dropped 0 bases and J dropped 13 bases, with 16 bases sitting between them. The V gene's germline CDR1 is MGHRA and CDR2 YSYEKL. The CDR3 sequence: CASSQDLYYERYF. DNA for the CDR3: TGCGCCAGCAGCCAAGACCTTTATTACGAGCGTTACTTC.

Details on this clonotype: This may be a read error: a much more frequent sequence differs by one nucleotide. The chain combines TRBV7-8 with TRBJ1-5; D gene ambiguous. The CDR3 is 13 residues long. The germline V gene has CDR1 SGHVS and CDR2 FQNEAQ. The CDR3 DNA sequence: TGTGCCATCAGCTTGTTCCCGAGTCAGCCCCAGCATTTT. Translation: CAISLFPSQPQHF.

The chain combines TRBV7-9 with TRBJ1-2, with 7 bases that match TRBD1. The CDR3 runs 13 residues. Germline V gene data show CDR1 as SEHNR and CDR2 as FQNEAQ (reference sequence). CDR3 sequence (DNA): TGTGTCGGCAGCCCGACAGGGATTTATGGCTACACCTTC. It encodes CVGSPTGIYGYTF.

Notes on this clonotype: One end of the junction varies from germline; a read error may be responsible. The gene calls are TRBV10-3 and TRBJ2-2; tentative D call: TRBD2 (6 bases). The CDR3 contains 14 residues. Germline CDR1 ENHRY, CDR2 SYGVKD. The CDR3 reads CAFSDSGGPEELFF. The CDR3 nucleotides read TGTGCCTTCAGTGATAGCGGAGGACCCGAGGAGCTGTTTTTT.